Here is one T cell receptor (beta chain) with its context. Antigen: not known. The data originate from a study of cytomegalovirus exposure and HLA in healthy donors. Findings and caveats of the study: Most subjects' HLA-A and HLA-B alleles were reportedly predicted from TCR beta sequences. Being productive about 90% or about 30% of the time was typical of most TCR beta V segments in an earlier analysis.

The PCR used 60 Vbeta and 13 Jbeta primers. The assay was immunoSEQ multiplex PCR, and TCRdb's table has in-frame clones only and misses some. The sample has about 200,000 clones; about 80% are singletons. After removal of 8 bases from V and 3 bases from J, the junction contained 6 bases not matched to a gene. CDR1 and CDR2 (germline): SNHLY, FYNNEI. The length of the CDR3 is 13 residues. This clonotype was obtained from a woman younger than 45 in good health and CMV-seropositive. The sample consisted of PBMCs. The genes are TRBV2 and TRBJ2-7, with 8 bases identical to TRBD1. CDR3 residues: CASSGQAFYEQYF. CDR3 DNA: TGTGCCAGCTCGGGACAGGCTTTCTACGAGCAGTACTTC.